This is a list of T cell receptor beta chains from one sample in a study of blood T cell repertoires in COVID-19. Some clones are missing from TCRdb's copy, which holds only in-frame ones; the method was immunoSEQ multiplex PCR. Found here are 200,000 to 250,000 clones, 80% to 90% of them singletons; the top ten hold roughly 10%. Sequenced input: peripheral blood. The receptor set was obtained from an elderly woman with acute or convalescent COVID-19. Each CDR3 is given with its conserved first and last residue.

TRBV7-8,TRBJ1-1,CASSPSYGRQGSMNTEAFF
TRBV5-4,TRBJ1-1,CASSREGLNTEAFF
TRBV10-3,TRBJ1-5,CATCRDRGRDQPQHF
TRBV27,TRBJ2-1,CASMGQGAGGQFF
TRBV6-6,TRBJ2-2,CASSYSGTSPTGELFF
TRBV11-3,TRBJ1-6,CASSYSRRDSPLHF
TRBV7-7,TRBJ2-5,CASSLLGTQETQYF
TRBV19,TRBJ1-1,CASIIVRDSNTEAFF
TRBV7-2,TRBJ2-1,CASNLPGSYNEQFF
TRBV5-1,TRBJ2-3,CASTPGQGAIDTQYF
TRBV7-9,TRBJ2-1,CASSLVEGNEQFF
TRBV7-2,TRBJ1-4,CASSLGTLAELFF
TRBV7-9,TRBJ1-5,CASSGGTGGTNQPQHF
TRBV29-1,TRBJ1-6,CSVEDRGKGTLHF